Sequencing of this T cell receptor beta chain was carried out in a study of follicular helper T cells after annual influenza vaccination. Across the whole study: For some subjects, blood spans the 2013-2014, 2014-2015 and 2015-2016 annual vaccinations. General observations from the study: ICOS+CD38+ cTfh clonality change tracked circulating plasmablast frequency change.

This sample's time point: 2015-2016 season, 7 days after influenza vaccination. No donor had influenza vaccine in the prior 6 months; all lived in the community. Sorted cTfh were non-naive CD4+CXCR5+PD-1+, either ICOS+CD38+ or ICOS-CD38-. V was trimmed by 10 bases and J by 0 bases, leaving 18 bases between them. Germline V gene lookup returns CDR1 SGHRS and CDR2 YFSETQ. The CDR3 has 15 amino acids. The table came from immunoSEQ multiplex PCR; TCRdb's copy has only in-frame clones and leaves some out. The sample contains around 8,700 clones, roughly four fifths of which appear only once. The table lists this clone with a count of one. The antigen remains unidentified.

Here the sequenced sample was CXCR5+ CD38- circulating T follicular helper cells from blood, taken 7 days after influenza vaccination. Noted subset: circulating Tfh, non-naive CD4+CXCR5+PD-1+ (ICOS+CD38+ or ICOS-CD38-). The V and J genes are TRBV5-1 and TRBJ2-3; no clear D gene. The source is an adult who received the influenza vaccine. The CDR3 sequence: CASVPETSSTDTQYF. In DNA form, the CDR3 reads TGCGCCTCTGTGCCGGAGACTTCTAGCACAGATACGCAGTATTTT.